This T cell receptor (beta chain) appears in the sequencing data of a study of OX40 agonist ivuxolimab in advanced cancers. Clones were read by immunoSEQ multiplex PCR, and TCRdb kept only the in-frame ones, dropping some. The sample shows approximately 70,000 clones, 75% to 85% of them seen only once. The germline gives CDR1 MDHEN, CDR2 SYDVKM. The ends lost 6 bases at V and 4 bases at J; junction bases unmatched: 7. CDR3 size: 17 residues. The sequencing used CD4+ or CD8+ T cells sorted from blood, collected in a trial of the OX40 agonist ivuxolimab. The rearrangement links TRBV28 to TRBJ2-6, with TRBD1 matching over 12 bases. This clonotype was sampled from an adult with an advanced solid tumor such as melanoma, head and neck, liver or kidney cancer. CDR3 DNA sequence: TGTGCCAGCAGCCCGGGACAGGGGGCGCACGGGGCCAACGTCCTGACTTTC. Translation gives CASSPGQGAHGANVLTF.